Listed below are T cell receptor beta chains from one sample, sequenced in a study of cytomegalovirus exposure and HLA in healthy donors. Produced via immunoSEQ multiplex PCR; TCRdb's table is partial and in-frame only. The table includes 150,000 to 200,000 clones, less than 85% detected once. The source material was PBMCs. The origin of the receptors is a girl aged 5-17 years in good health and CMV-seropositive. The CDR3 runs from the conserved cysteine through the conserved F or W. The order of the fields is D gene, clone size, V gene, J gene, CDR3 DNA, CDR3 protein. A D gene is named only where the DNA matches it firmly. Part of the rows lack a size; the others show once, few, many or a class for expanded clones.

d_call: TRBD2; clone_size: few; v_call: TRBV6-4; j_call: TRBJ2-3; cdr3_nt: TGTGCCAGCAGCAATAGCGGGGGGAGCACAGATACGCAGTATTTT; cdr3_aa: CASSNSGGSTDTQYF
d_call: NA; clone_size: NA; v_call: TRBV5-6; j_call: TRBJ2-3; cdr3_nt: TGTGCCAGCAGCTTGGCTAGTGGAGATACGCAGTATTTT; cdr3_aa: CASSLASGDTQYF
d_call: TRBD2; clone_size: NA; v_call: TRBV27; j_call: TRBJ2-2; cdr3_nt: TGTGCCAGCAGTTTATCAGCGGGGGTGATCGGGGAGCTGTTTTTT; cdr3_aa: CASSLSAGVIGELFF
d_call: NA; clone_size: few; v_call: TRBV27; j_call: TRBJ1-2; cdr3_nt: TGTGCCAGCAGTTTCCCTCCCCCGACAGCACATGGCTACACCTTC; cdr3_aa: CASSFPPPTAHGYTF
d_call: NA; clone_size: NA; v_call: TRBV30; j_call: TRBJ2-3; cdr3_nt: TGTGCCTGGAGTGTAGCCGCCGGGACTTCAAACCAGTATTTT; cdr3_aa: CAWSVAAGTSNQYF
d_call: TRBD2; clone_size: NA; v_call: TRBV5-1; j_call: TRBJ2-3; cdr3_nt: TGCGCCAGCAGTCACACTAGCGGGGGGGGGACAGATACGCAGTATTTT; cdr3_aa: CASSHTSGGGTDTQYF
d_call: NA; clone_size: NA; v_call: TRBV23-1; j_call: TRBJ2-1; cdr3_nt: TGCGCCAGCAGCCAACCGGGACATGGGGGTTCTAGCTCCTACAATGAGCAGTTCTTC; cdr3_aa: CASSQPGHGGSSSYNEQFF
d_call: NA; clone_size: once; v_call: TRBV30; j_call: TRBJ1-2; cdr3_nt: TGTGCCTGGAGTGTACATGACAGATACTATGGCTACACCTTC; cdr3_aa: CAWSVHDRYYGYTF
d_call: NA; clone_size: NA; v_call: TRBV7-2; j_call: TRBJ2-2; cdr3_nt: TGTGCCAGCAGCTCCCAGGGAAACACCGGGGAGCTGTTTTTT; cdr3_aa: CASSSQGNTGELFF
d_call: TRBD1; clone_size: NA; v_call: TRBV4-3; j_call: TRBJ2-5; cdr3_nt: TGCGCCAGCAGCCAAGATACCGACAGGGTTGAGACCCAGTACTTC; cdr3_aa: CASSQDTDRVETQYF
d_call: TRBD1; clone_size: NA; v_call: TRBV7-2; j_call: TRBJ2-1; cdr3_nt: TGTGCCAGCAGCTTCCGGGACAGGGGCAATGAGCAGTTCTTC; cdr3_aa: CASSFRDRGNEQFF
d_call: TRBD1; clone_size: NA; v_call: TRBV18; j_call: TRBJ2-7; cdr3_nt: TGTGCCAGCTCACCACCGGTGGGACAGGGGGCCTCCTACGAGCAGTACTTC; cdr3_aa: CASSPPVGQGASYEQYF
d_call: NA; clone_size: NA; v_call: TRBV19; j_call: TRBJ1-1; cdr3_nt: TGTGCCAGTAGTATAGTTGGCAGAGGGAACACTGAAGCTTTCTTT; cdr3_aa: CASSIVGRGNTEAFF
d_call: TRBD1; clone_size: NA; v_call: TRBV10-3; j_call: TRBJ2-3; cdr3_nt: TGTGCCATCAGTGAATACAGGGGAGATACGCAGTATTTT; cdr3_aa: CAISEYRGDTQYF
d_call: NA; clone_size: NA; v_call: TRBV18; j_call: TRBJ1-1; cdr3_nt: TGTGCCAGCTCAGCAGGGAACACTGAAGCTTTCTTT; cdr3_aa: CASSAGNTEAFF
d_call: NA; clone_size: NA; v_call: TRBV27; j_call: TRBJ1-2; cdr3_nt: TGTGCCAGCAGATCGGGTTTCGACGGGTATGGCTACACCTTC; cdr3_aa: CASRSGFDGYGYTF
d_call: TRBD1; clone_size: once; v_call: TRBV4-1; j_call: TRBJ2-2; cdr3_nt: TGCGCCAGCAGCATCGGACAGGGGTGGACCGGGGAGCTGTTTTTT; cdr3_aa: CASSIGQGWTGELFF
d_call: NA; clone_size: NA; v_call: TRBV5-1; j_call: TRBJ2-1; cdr3_nt: TGCGCCAGCAGCTTGGACAGTCGGCATGAGCAGTTCTTC; cdr3_aa: CASSLDSRHEQFF
d_call: NA; clone_size: NA; v_call: TRBV7-2; j_call: TRBJ2-7; cdr3_nt: TGTGCCAGCAGCTTTGGGGGGGGGCCCAGCGAGCAGTACTTC; cdr3_aa: CASSFGGGPSEQYF
d_call: NA; clone_size: NA; v_call: TRBV9; j_call: TRBJ1-2; cdr3_nt: TGTGCCAGCAGACCGACAGAGAACTATGGCTACACCTTC; cdr3_aa: CASRPTENYGYTF
d_call: NA; clone_size: NA; v_call: TRBV29-1; j_call: TRBJ2-1; cdr3_nt: TGCAGTGTGTTACAGGGCTACAATGAGCAGTTCTTC; cdr3_aa: CSVLQGYNEQFF
d_call: TRBD1; clone_size: NA; v_call: TRBV14; j_call: TRBJ1-2; cdr3_nt: TGTGCCAGCAGCCAAGTATGGGACAGCGGGCAGGCTGGGGACTATGGCTACACCTTC; cdr3_aa: CASSQVWDSGQAGDYGYTF
d_call: TRBD1; clone_size: NA; v_call: TRBV19; j_call: TRBJ1-5; cdr3_nt: TGTGCCAGTAGTTTAGCTACAGGGGATGGCAATCAGCCCCAGCATTTT; cdr3_aa: CASSLATGDGNQPQHF
d_call: NA; clone_size: NA; v_call: TRBV11-2; j_call: TRBJ2-2; cdr3_nt: TGTGCCAGCAGCGCGACGATACAACAGCGGGCGAACACCGGGGAGCTGTTTTTT; cdr3_aa: CASSATIQQRANTGELFF
d_call: NA; clone_size: NA; v_call: TRBV2; j_call: TRBJ1-5; cdr3_nt: TGTGCCAGCAGCGGGACATCTTTGGGTCAGCCCCAGCATTTT; cdr3_aa: CASSGTSLGQPQHF
d_call: NA; clone_size: NA; v_call: TRBV5-6; j_call: TRBJ2-2; cdr3_nt: TGTGCCAGCACCGCAGGGCCCGGGGAGCTGTTTTTT; cdr3_aa: CASTAGPGELFF
d_call: NA; clone_size: NA; v_call: TRBV29-1; j_call: TRBJ2-3; cdr3_nt: TGCAGCGTTGAGCGCCAGGGAAACACAGATACGCAGTATTTT; cdr3_aa: CSVERQGNTDTQYF
d_call: NA; clone_size: NA; v_call: TRBV19; j_call: TRBJ1-1; cdr3_nt: TGTGCCAGTAGTATAGATGGGGCCAGTCTCTCTGAAGCTTTCTTT; cdr3_aa: CASSIDGASLSEAFF
d_call: NA; clone_size: NA; v_call: TRBV12-5; j_call: TRBJ1-2; cdr3_nt: TGTGCTAGTGGCTCGACACAGAACTATGGCTACACCTTC; cdr3_aa: CASGSTQNYGYTF
d_call: NA; clone_size: NA; v_call: TRBV28; j_call: TRBJ1-6; cdr3_nt: TGTGCCAGCAGTTTCTGGGGGGAAAATTCACCCCTCCACTTT; cdr3_aa: CASSFWGENSPLHF
d_call: NA; clone_size: NA; v_call: TRBV5-8; j_call: TRBJ2-3; cdr3_nt: TGTGCCAGCATCCAGGGTATTATTGCTACAGATACGCAGTATTTT; cdr3_aa: CASIQGIIATDTQYF
d_call: TRBD2; clone_size: NA; v_call: TRBV4-3; j_call: TRBJ2-1; cdr3_nt: TGCGCCAGCAGCGCCATCGGTAGCGGGGGGGCGTATGAGCAGTTCTTC; cdr3_aa: CASSAIGSGGAYEQFF
d_call: NA; clone_size: NA; v_call: TRBV7-9; j_call: TRBJ2-7; cdr3_nt: TGTGCCAGCAGCTTAGCCCGGGACTACGAGCAGTACTTC; cdr3_aa: CASSLARDYEQYF
d_call: TRBD1; clone_size: NA; v_call: TRBV25-1; j_call: TRBJ1-2; cdr3_nt: TGTGCCAGCAGTATACCGGGACAGGGCGTCTATGGCTACACCTTC; cdr3_aa: CASSIPGQGVYGYTF
d_call: NA; clone_size: NA; v_call: TRBV7-2; j_call: TRBJ2-1; cdr3_nt: TGTGCCAGCAGCTTCGACAGTCTCTCCTACAATGAGCAGTTCTTC; cdr3_aa: CASSFDSLSYNEQFF
d_call: TRBD1; clone_size: NA; v_call: TRBV2; j_call: TRBJ1-4; cdr3_nt: TGTGCCAGCAGTGAAGGGGGAAGGGGACAGACTAATGAAAAACTGTTTTTT; cdr3_aa: CASSEGGRGQTNEKLFF